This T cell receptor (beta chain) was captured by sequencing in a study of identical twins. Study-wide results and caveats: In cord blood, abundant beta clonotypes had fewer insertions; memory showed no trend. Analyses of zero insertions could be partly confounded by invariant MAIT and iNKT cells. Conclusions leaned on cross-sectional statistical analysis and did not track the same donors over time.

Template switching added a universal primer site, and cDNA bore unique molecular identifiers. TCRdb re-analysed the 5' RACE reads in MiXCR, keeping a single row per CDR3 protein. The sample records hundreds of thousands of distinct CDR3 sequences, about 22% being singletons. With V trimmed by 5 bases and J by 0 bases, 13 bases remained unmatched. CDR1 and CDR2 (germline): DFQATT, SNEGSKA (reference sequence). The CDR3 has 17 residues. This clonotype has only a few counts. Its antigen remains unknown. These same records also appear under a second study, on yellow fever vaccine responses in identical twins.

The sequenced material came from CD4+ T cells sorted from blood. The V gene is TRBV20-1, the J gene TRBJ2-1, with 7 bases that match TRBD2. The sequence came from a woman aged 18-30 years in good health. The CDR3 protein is CSARGSNWGSSYNEQFF. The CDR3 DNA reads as TGCAGTGCTCGCGGGAGCAACTGGGGGAGCTCCTACAATGAGCAGTTCTTC.